Listed below are T cell receptor beta chains from one sample, sequenced in a study of T-cell reconstitution after alpha-beta-depleted transplantation in children. MiXCR, run by TCRdb on the PCR reads, gives a single entry per CDR3 protein. The table lists roughly 610,000 distinct CDR3 sequences, over 9.5% of them singletons. This sample comprised PBMCs from the stem cell graft donor, obtained from the stem cell graft. Source of these receptors: a human donor who donated a stem cell graft to a child with acute myeloid leukemia. The CDR3 runs from the conserved cysteine through the conserved F or W. The D gene is left open where the match is weak. Some rows mark clone size as missing; the rest say once, few, many or name a class of expanded clone.

J gene: TRBJ2-7; V gene: TRBV7-9; D gene: TRBD2; clone size: few; CDR3 protein: CASSFKSGRGTYEQYF; CDR3 DNA: TGTGCCAGCAGCTTCAAAAGCGGGAGAGGAACCTACGAGCAGTACTTC
J gene: TRBJ2-3; V gene: TRBV24-1; D gene: -; clone size: many; CDR3 protein: CATSAPGRSGDTQYF; CDR3 DNA: TGTGCCACCAGTGCCCCGGGCCGATCGGGAGATACGCAGTATTTT
J gene: TRBJ1-2; V gene: TRBV20-1; D gene: -; clone size: few; CDR3 protein: CSARDRINYGYTF; CDR3 DNA: TGCAGTGCTAGAGATAGGATCAACTATGGCTACACCTTC
J gene: TRBJ2-3; V gene: TRBV29-1; D gene: -; clone size: -; CDR3 protein: CSVGGGDTQYF; CDR3 DNA: TGCAGCGTGGGCGGCGGGGATACGCAGTATTTT
J gene: TRBJ2-1; V gene: TRBV28; D gene: -; clone size: many; CDR3 protein: CASSPHGGEQFF; CDR3 DNA: TGTGCCAGCAGTCCCCACGGGGGTGAGCAGTTCTTC
J gene: TRBJ2-7; V gene: TRBV12-3/TRBV12-4; D gene: -; clone size: -; CDR3 protein: CASSFITGLERYF; CDR3 DNA: TGTGCCAGCAGTTTTATTACAGGGCTTGAAAGGTACTTC
J gene: TRBJ1-5; V gene: TRBV10-3; D gene: -; clone size: few; CDR3 protein: CAISDSSAGQPQHF; CDR3 DNA: TGTGCCATCAGTGACAGCTCTGCAGGGCAGCCCCAGCATTTT
J gene: TRBJ1-5; V gene: TRBV19; D gene: -; clone size: few; CDR3 protein: CASSVRGPGPQHF; CDR3 DNA: TGTGCCAGTAGTGTTAGAGGGCCCGGGCCCCAGCATTTT
J gene: TRBJ2-7; V gene: TRBV29-1; D gene: TRBD2; clone size: many; CDR3 protein: CIWYVSGRSSEQYF; CDR3 DNA: TGCATCTGGTACGTTAGCGGGAGATCCAGCGAGCAGTACTTC
J gene: TRBJ2-3; V gene: TRBV25-1; D gene: TRBD2; clone size: many; CDR3 protein: CASSETSGRARTDTQYF; CDR3 DNA: TGTGCCAGCAGTGAAACTAGCGGGAGGGCCCGCACAGATACGCAGTATTTT
J gene: TRBJ2-3; V gene: TRBV9; D gene: -; clone size: many; CDR3 protein: CASSVVTGAPSTDTQYF; CDR3 DNA: TGTGCCAGCAGCGTAGTGACGGGAGCTCCTAGCACAGATACGCAGTATTTT
J gene: TRBJ2-3; V gene: TRBV29-1; D gene: -; clone size: many; CDR3 protein: CSVVLTDTQFF; CDR3 DNA: TGCAGCGTTGTGCTCACAGATACGCAGTTTTTT
J gene: TRBJ2-3; V gene: TRBV2; D gene: -; clone size: -; CDR3 protein: CASIREVLTDTQYF; CDR3 DNA: TGTGCCAGCATTAGGGAGGTCCTTACAGATACGCAGTATTTT
J gene: TRBJ1-4; V gene: TRBV20-1; D gene: TRBD1; clone size: -; CDR3 protein: CSAGQGGGLNEKLFF; CDR3 DNA: TGCAGTGCTGGACAGGGGGGGGGGCTAAATGAAAAACTGTTTTTT
J gene: TRBJ2-2; V gene: TRBV12-3/TRBV12-4; D gene: TRBD2; clone size: -; CDR3 protein: CASSFQRETGELFF; CDR3 DNA: TGTGCCAGCAGTTTCCAGCGGGAGACCGGGGAGCTGTTTTTT
J gene: TRBJ2-5; V gene: TRBV24-1; D gene: TRBD1; clone size: few; CDR3 protein: CATRATGTAKETQYF; CDR3 DNA: TGTGCCACCAGGGCTACCGGGACAGCCAAAGAGACCCAGTACTTC
J gene: TRBJ2-7; V gene: TRBV28; D gene: -; clone size: -; CDR3 protein: CASSPGTSLFTYEQYF; CDR3 DNA: TGTGCCAGCAGTCCCGGGACCTCTCTATTCACCTACGAGCAGTACTTC
J gene: TRBJ2-6; V gene: TRBV9; D gene: TRBD1; clone size: -; CDR3 protein: CASSVNPGQGVSGANVLTF; CDR3 DNA: TGTGCCAGCAGCGTAAACCCCGGACAGGGGGTCTCTGGGGCCAACGTCCTGACTTTC
J gene: TRBJ2-1; V gene: TRBV5-6; D gene: -; clone size: -; CDR3 protein: CASSLGAGTSYNEQFF; CDR3 DNA: TGTGCCAGCAGCCTGGGGGCAGGGACGAGTTACAATGAGCAGTTCTTC
J gene: TRBJ1-2; V gene: TRBV20-1; D gene: -; clone size: -; CDR3 protein: CSASVYPNDNYGYTF; CDR3 DNA: TGCAGTGCTAGTGTATATCCGAACGATAACTATGGCTACACCTTC
J gene: TRBJ2-7; V gene: TRBV29-1; D gene: -; clone size: many; CDR3 protein: CSVRLGSYEQYF; CDR3 DNA: TGCAGCGTTCGACTAGGCTCCTACGAGCAGTACTTC
J gene: TRBJ2-2; V gene: TRBV20-1; D gene: -; clone size: -; CDR3 protein: CSASRVGTGNTGELFF; CDR3 DNA: TGCAGTGCCAGTCGGGTCGGGACGGGGAACACCGGGGAGCTGTTTTTT
J gene: TRBJ1-6; V gene: TRBV20-1; D gene: -; clone size: few; CDR3 protein: CSAKQVLYNSPLHF; CDR3 DNA: TGCAGTGCCAAACAGGTGTTATATAATTCACCCCTCCACTTT
J gene: TRBJ2-2; V gene: TRBV2; D gene: TRBD2; clone size: -; CDR3 protein: CASSRPSGRAVGELFF; CDR3 DNA: TGTGCCAGCAGCCGACCTAGCGGGAGGGCCGTGGGGGAGCTGTTTTTT
J gene: TRBJ2-5; V gene: TRBV5-1; D gene: TRBD1; clone size: many; CDR3 protein: CASTNRGQETQYF; CDR3 DNA: TGCGCCAGCACCAACAGGGGGCAAGAGACCCAGTACTTC
J gene: TRBJ2-1; V gene: TRBV29-1; D gene: TRBD2; clone size: many; CDR3 protein: CSVLKGLAGYNEQFF; CDR3 DNA: TGCAGCGTTTTAAAGGGACTAGCGGGCTACAATGAGCAGTTCTTC
J gene: TRBJ1-1; V gene: TRBV12-3/TRBV12-4; D gene: -; clone size: few; CDR3 protein: CASRSGRTEAFF; CDR3 DNA: TGTGCCAGCCGTTCCGGGAGGACTGAAGCTTTCTTT
J gene: TRBJ1-6; V gene: TRBV20-1; D gene: -; clone size: few; CDR3 protein: CSARGHSSYNSPLHF; CDR3 DNA: TGCAGTGCTAGAGGACATAGCTCCTATAATTCACCCCTCCACTTT
J gene: TRBJ2-5; V gene: TRBV18; D gene: TRBD1; clone size: many; CDR3 protein: CASSPFEGQGTETQYF; CDR3 DNA: TGTGCCAGCTCACCCTTTGAAGGACAGGGTACCGAGACCCAGTACTTC
J gene: TRBJ1-2; V gene: TRBV14; D gene: TRBD1; clone size: -; CDR3 protein: CASSVGTGGDYGYTF; CDR3 DNA: TGTGCCAGCAGCGTCGGGACAGGGGGGGACTATGGCTACACCTTC
J gene: TRBJ2-2; V gene: TRBV7-3; D gene: -; clone size: -; CDR3 protein: CASSPPRPRAGELFF; CDR3 DNA: TGTGCCAGCAGCCCTCCCCGGCCCAGGGCAGGGGAGCTGTTTTTT
J gene: TRBJ2-7; V gene: TRBV12-3/TRBV12-4; D gene: -; clone size: many; CDR3 protein: CASSSFQGTYEQYF; CDR3 DNA: TGTGCCAGCAGTTCGTTCCAAGGTACCTACGAGCAGTACTTC
J gene: TRBJ2-3; V gene: TRBV12-3/TRBV12-4; D gene: TRBD1; clone size: many; CDR3 protein: CASSMRTGSLNTDTQYF; CDR3 DNA: TGTGCCAGCAGCATGCGGACAGGGTCCTTAAACACAGATACGCAGTATTTT
J gene: TRBJ1-1; V gene: TRBV13; D gene: -; clone size: -; CDR3 protein: CASSLRGDSNTEAFF; CDR3 DNA: TGTGCCAGCAGTCTTAGGGGAGACAGTAACACTGAAGCTTTCTTT
J gene: TRBJ1-4; V gene: TRBV25-1; D gene: -; clone size: -; CDR3 protein: CASSEWGNEKLFF; CDR3 DNA: TGTGCCAGCAGTGAATGGGGGAACGAAAAACTGTTTTTT
J gene: TRBJ2-3; V gene: TRBV20-1; D gene: TRBD2; clone size: few; CDR3 protein: CSAATSGTSTDTQYF; CDR3 DNA: TGCAGTGCCGCGACTAGCGGGACTAGCACAGATACGCAGTATTTT
J gene: TRBJ2-3; V gene: TRBV18; D gene: TRBD2; clone size: few; CDR3 protein: CASSPLQLAASTDTQYF; CDR3 DNA: TGTGCCAGCTCACCACTTCAGCTAGCGGCAAGCACAGATACGCAGTATTTT
J gene: TRBJ2-7; V gene: TRBV6-2/TRBV6-3; D gene: TRBD2; clone size: -; CDR3 protein: CASSYSPGLAGPYEQYF; CDR3 DNA: TGTGCCAGCAGTTACTCGCCAGGACTAGCGGGCCCCTACGAGCAGTACTTC
J gene: TRBJ2-5; V gene: TRBV5-1; D gene: TRBD2; clone size: -; CDR3 protein: CASSRAFFQTSGRGETQYF; CDR3 DNA: TGCGCCAGCAGCCGAGCCTTTTTTCAGACTAGCGGGAGAGGAGAGACCCAGTACTTC
J gene: TRBJ2-7; V gene: TRBV3-1; D gene: TRBD1; clone size: -; CDR3 protein: CASSQGDRTEQYF; CDR3 DNA: TGTGCCAGCAGCCAGGGGGACAGGACCGAGCAGTACTTC
J gene: TRBJ2-1; V gene: TRBV7-7; D gene: -; clone size: -; CDR3 protein: CASSRDTGVNEQFF; CDR3 DNA: TGTGCTAGCTCCCGGGACACGGGTGTCAATGAGCAGTTCTTC
J gene: TRBJ2-7; V gene: TRBV6-5; D gene: -; clone size: -; CDR3 protein: CASSSPDGQQQYF; CDR3 DNA: TGTGCCAGCAGCTCTCCGGACGGTCAACAGCAGTACTTC
J gene: TRBJ2-4; V gene: TRBV15; D gene: -; clone size: -; CDR3 protein: CATSGRTVNLAKNIQYF; CDR3 DNA: TGTGCCACCAGCGGAAGGACTGTCAATCTAGCCAAAAACATTCAGTACTTC
J gene: TRBJ2-1; V gene: TRBV6-5; D gene: TRBD2; clone size: few; CDR3 protein: CASSYTSGRGYNEQFF; CDR3 DNA: TGTGCCAGCAGTTACACTAGCGGGAGGGGCTACAATGAGCAGTTCTTC
J gene: TRBJ2-3; V gene: TRBV7-8; D gene: TRBD2; clone size: few; CDR3 protein: CASSPLTEQTGRRAKTQYF; CDR3 DNA: TGTGCCAGCAGCCCACTAACCGAACAAACCGGGAGGCGGGCTAAGACGCAGTATTTT
J gene: TRBJ2-1; V gene: TRBV4-2; D gene: TRBD2; clone size: -; CDR3 protein: CASSMGGGRAGNEQFF; CDR3 DNA: TGTGCCAGCAGCATGGGTGGCGGGAGGGCAGGCAATGAGCAGTTCTTC
J gene: TRBJ1-1; V gene: TRBV28; D gene: TRBD1; clone size: many; CDR3 protein: CASSQDRGLGEAFF; CDR3 DNA: TGTGCCAGCAGCCAGGACAGGGGGCTTGGTGAAGCTTTCTTT
J gene: TRBJ1-2; V gene: TRBV6-6; D gene: -; clone size: few; CDR3 protein: CASTPSNYGYTF; CDR3 DNA: TGTGCCAGCACCCCCTCTAACTATGGCTACACCTTC
J gene: TRBJ2-7; V gene: TRBV7-9; D gene: TRBD2; clone size: -; CDR3 protein: CASSFSGGESSYEQYF; CDR3 DNA: TGTGCCAGCAGCTTTTCGGGGGGGGAAAGCTCCTACGAGCAGTACTTC
J gene: TRBJ1-6; V gene: TRBV6-1; D gene: -; clone size: -; CDR3 protein: CASSSLQGYNSPLHF; CDR3 DNA: TGTGCCAGCAGCTCCTTGCAGGGCTATAATTCACCCCTCCACTTT
J gene: TRBJ2-1; V gene: TRBV6-1; D gene: TRBD1; clone size: many; CDR3 protein: CASSGDRVYNEQFF; CDR3 DNA: TGTGCCAGCAGTGGTGACAGGGTCTACAATGAGCAGTTCTTC
J gene: TRBJ1-1; V gene: TRBV30; D gene: -; clone size: -; CDR3 protein: CAWRRQEWTTEAFF; CDR3 DNA: TGTGCCTGGAGGAGACAGGAATGGACCACTGAAGCTTTCTTT
J gene: TRBJ2-5; V gene: TRBV4-2; D gene: -; clone size: few; CDR3 protein: CASSQGQGIQETQYF; CDR3 DNA: TGTGCCAGCAGCCAGGGCCAGGGAATACAAGAGACCCAGTACTTC
J gene: TRBJ2-3; V gene: TRBV4-2; D gene: TRBD2; clone size: few; CDR3 protein: CASSQDPLAGDTQYF; CDR3 DNA: TGTGCCAGCAGCCAAGATCCCCTAGCGGGAGATACGCAGTATTTT
J gene: TRBJ2-5; V gene: TRBV3-1; D gene: -; clone size: -; CDR3 protein: CASSQLGGAGTQYF; CDR3 DNA: TGTGCCAGCAGCCAATTAGGTGGCGCGGGGACCCAGTACTTC
J gene: TRBJ2-7; V gene: TRBV5-6; D gene: -; clone size: many; CDR3 protein: CASSAGRTYEQYF; CDR3 DNA: TGTGCCAGCAGTGCGGGACGGACCTACGAGCAGTACTTC
J gene: TRBJ2-6; V gene: TRBV5-1; D gene: TRBD2; clone size: many; CDR3 protein: CASSLVLAGSGANVLTF; CDR3 DNA: TGCGCCAGCAGCTTGGTGTTAGCGGGCTCTGGGGCCAACGTCCTGACTTTC
J gene: TRBJ2-7; V gene: TRBV12-3/TRBV12-4; D gene: TRBD2; clone size: few; CDR3 protein: CATTGGSSYEQYF; CDR3 DNA: TGTGCCACCACGGGGGGGAGCTCCTACGAGCAGTACTTC
J gene: TRBJ2-5; V gene: TRBV28; D gene: -; clone size: -; CDR3 protein: CASSLWEETQYF; CDR3 DNA: TGTGCCAGCAGTTTATGGGAGGAGACCCAGTACTTC